This T cell receptor (beta chain) derives from a study of cytomegalovirus exposure and HLA in healthy donors. A multiplex PCR was run with 60 Vbeta primers and 13 Jbeta primers. The data were produced by immunoSEQ multiplex PCR, yet TCRdb's version contains in-frame clones alone and is incomplete. Of tens of thousands of clones listed, 81% were seen once; the top ten hold around 2%. This clone turned up a few times. The CDR3 is 14 residues long. With 0 bases clipped from V and 8 bases from J, the junction kept 5 bases outside the gene matches. Germline lookup yields CDR1 SGHKS and CDR2 YYEKEE (reference sequence).

Input material: PBMCs. This TCR was recovered from a woman aged 30 to 39 in good health and CMV-seronegative. The chain uses TRBV5-5 and TRBJ2-1, with TRBD1 identical over 7 bases. The CDR3 is CASSLARGLDEQFF. The CDR3 DNA is TGTGCCAGCAGCTTGGCGAGGGGGCTGGATGAGCAGTTCTTC. The full variable domain, rest sourced from reference TRBV5-5 and TRBJ2-1, is DAGVTQSPTHLIKTRGQQVTLRCSPISGHKSVSWYQQVLGQGPQFIFQYYEKEERGRGNFPDRFSARQFPNYSSELNVNALLLGDSALYLCASSLARGLDEQFFGPGTRLTVL.